This T cell receptor (beta chain) emerged from a study of identical twins. TCRdb independently ran MiXCR on the 5' RACE reads; one entry per CDR3 protein. The profile shows some 1,700,000 distinct CDR3 sequences, around 33% of them singletons. Deletions cut 6 bases from V and 0 bases from J, with 16 bases between. Germline CDR1 is DFQATT and CDR2 is SNEGSKA (reference sequence). CDR3 length: 15 residues. The TCR comes from a newborn girl in good health. Sequences were obtained from cord blood. V and J are TRBV20-1 and TRBJ2-3; D tentatively reads TRBD1 or TRBD2 (5 bases each). This chain's CDR3 is CSASSGAASTDTQYF. CDR3 coding DNA: TGCAGTGCCTCCTCCGGGGCCGCTAGCACAGATACGCAGTATTTT.